This T cell receptor (beta chain) was recovered during a study of cytomegalovirus exposure and HLA in healthy donors. The PCR was carried out with 60 Vbeta primers and 13 Jbeta primers. The data were produced by immunoSEQ multiplex PCR, yet TCRdb's version contains in-frame clones alone and is incomplete. The sample gives tens of thousands of clones, 81% of which show up once; around 1.2% is in the top ten. The V gene end was trimmed by 3 bases and the J gene end by 1 base; junction bases not matched to a gene: 5. Germline V gene data show CDR1 as SGHRS and CDR2 as YFSETQ. This CDR3 is 15 amino acids long.

The chain links TRBV5-1 to TRBJ1-1; 8 nucleotides agree with TRBD1. Sequencing input: PBMCs. This receptor was taken from a girl aged 2 to 9 in good health and CMV-seropositive. This CDR3 reads CASSSTGGGNTEAFF. The DNA of the CDR3 is TGCGCCAGCAGCTCCACAGGGGGGGGGAACACTGAAGCTTTCTTT.